This T cell receptor beta chain came from a study of early T cells in non-severe SARS-CoV-2 infection. Individual cDNA molecules each received unique molecular identifiers attached to them. TCRdb called the 5' RACE reads again in MiXCR, with one record for every CDR3 protein. The repertoire holds 100,000 to 150,000 distinct CDR3 sequences, 14% to 15% seen once, with around a fifth in the top ten. V shed 8 bases, J shed 6 bases, and the junction held 12 bases outside the gene matches. The CDR3 consists of 15 residues. J is TRBJ2-2 and V is TRBV12-3 or TRBV12-4, with TRBD1 matching 7 bases. The TCR comes from an adult who was a healthcare worker with PCR-confirmed SARS-CoV-2 infection or an uninfected control (not recorded which). Sequenced sample: whole blood. The CDR3 reads CASGPQGVIAGELFF. The CDR3 coding sequence is TGTGCCAGCGGGCCCCAGGGGGTAATCGCCGGGGAGCTGTTTTTT.